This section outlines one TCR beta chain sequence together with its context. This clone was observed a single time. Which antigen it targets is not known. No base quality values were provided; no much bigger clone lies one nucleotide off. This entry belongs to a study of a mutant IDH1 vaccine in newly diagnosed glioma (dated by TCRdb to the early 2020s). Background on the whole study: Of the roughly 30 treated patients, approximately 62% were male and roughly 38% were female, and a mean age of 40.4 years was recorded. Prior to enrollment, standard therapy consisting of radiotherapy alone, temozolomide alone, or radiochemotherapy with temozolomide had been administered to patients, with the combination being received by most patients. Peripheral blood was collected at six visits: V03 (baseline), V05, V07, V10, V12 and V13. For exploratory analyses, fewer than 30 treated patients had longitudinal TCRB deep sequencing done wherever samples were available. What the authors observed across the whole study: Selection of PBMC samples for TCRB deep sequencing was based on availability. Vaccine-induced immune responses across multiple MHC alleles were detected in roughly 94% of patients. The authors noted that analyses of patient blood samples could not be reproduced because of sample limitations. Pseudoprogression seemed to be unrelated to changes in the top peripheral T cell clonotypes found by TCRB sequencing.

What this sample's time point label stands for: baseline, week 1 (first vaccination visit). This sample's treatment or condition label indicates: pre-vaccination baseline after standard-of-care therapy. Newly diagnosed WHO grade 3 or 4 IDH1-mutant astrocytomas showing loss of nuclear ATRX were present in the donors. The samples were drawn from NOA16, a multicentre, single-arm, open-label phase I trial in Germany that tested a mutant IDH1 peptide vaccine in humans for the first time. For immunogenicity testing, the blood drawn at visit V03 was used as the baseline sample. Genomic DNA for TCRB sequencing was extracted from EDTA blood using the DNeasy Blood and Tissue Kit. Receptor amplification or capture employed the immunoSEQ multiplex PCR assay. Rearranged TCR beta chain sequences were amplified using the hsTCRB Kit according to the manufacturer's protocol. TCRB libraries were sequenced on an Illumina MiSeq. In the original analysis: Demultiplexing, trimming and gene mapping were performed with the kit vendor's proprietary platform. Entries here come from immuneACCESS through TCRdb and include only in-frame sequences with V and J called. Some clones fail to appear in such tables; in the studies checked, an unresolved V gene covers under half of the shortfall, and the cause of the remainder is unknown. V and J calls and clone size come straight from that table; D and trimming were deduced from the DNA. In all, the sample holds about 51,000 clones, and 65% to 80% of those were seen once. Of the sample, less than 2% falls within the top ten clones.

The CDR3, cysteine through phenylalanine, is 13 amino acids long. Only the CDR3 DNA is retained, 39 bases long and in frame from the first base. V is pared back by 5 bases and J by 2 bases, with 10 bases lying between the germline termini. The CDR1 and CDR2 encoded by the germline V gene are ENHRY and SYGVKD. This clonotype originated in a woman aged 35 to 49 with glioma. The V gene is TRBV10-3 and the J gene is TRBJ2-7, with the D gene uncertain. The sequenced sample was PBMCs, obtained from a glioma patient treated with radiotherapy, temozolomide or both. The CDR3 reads CAISPGFTYEQYF. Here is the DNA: TGTGCCATCAGTCCCGGGTTTACCTACGAGCAGTACTTC.